This T cell receptor beta chain comes out of a study of identical twins. Donors were all healthy Caucasians. Trimming removed 0 bases from V and 3 bases from J; junction bases left unmatched: 3. Germline V gene data show CDR1 as SQVTM and CDR2 as ANQGSEA. The CDR3 contains 14 residues. MiXCR, run by TCRdb on the 5' RACE reads, gives a single entry per CDR3 protein. The top ten hold more than 0.25% of the sample, which has 1.5 million to 2 million distinct CDR3 sequences, about 31% seen once. The chain carries TRBV29-1 and TRBJ2-3; 7 bases are a match to TRBD2. This clonotype was sampled from a newborn girl in good health. Sequenced input: cord blood. In nucleotides, the CDR3 is TGCAGCGTTGAAGAGGGGGGGGTGACAGATACGCAGTATTTT. Amino acids: CSVEEGGVTDTQYF.